Listed here is a single T cell receptor (beta chain). The antigen this receptor binds is unknown. No much larger clone is present one base from it, and per-base qualities are unavailable. The sample originates from a study of CD8 T cells in Susac syndrome (dated by TCRdb to about 2019). About the investigation overall: Repertoire sequencing was used to test whether CD8+ T cell activation and differentiation in Susac syndrome was antigen driven. The paper's findings and limits, for the study overall: The study acknowledged that relatively few individuals were included in the TCR sequencing and HLA analysis.

Relative to germline, V is 3 bases shorter and J is 2 bases shorter, with 9 bases between their ends. Including the terminal cysteine and phenylalanine, the CDR3 comprises 13 residues. Only the CDR3 DNA stays, 39 bases, in frame from base 1. The germline V gene encodes CDR1 DFQATT and CDR2 SNEGSKA (reference sequence). RNA was extracted using the RNeasy kit, and roughly 0.5 to 1 microgram was reverse transcribed with random hexamers. TCR beta CDR3 regions were amplified with the immunoSEQ multiplex PCR assay covering 54 Vbeta and 13 Jbeta segments. To correct PCR amplification bias, a synthetic template baseline was used for both primer optimization and computational correction. Turning to the authors' computational methods: Reads were assigned to V, D and J genes according to IMGT and analyzed in immunoSEQ Analyzer, with only productive sequences retained. Clonality was calculated as one minus the Shannon entropy normalized by log2 of the number of productive unique sequences. For each patient and control, public and private clones were evaluated within the 100 most prevalent clones. Clones were defined as Susac-specific if absent from the healthy and MS cohorts, from 1052 published viral clones and from other ImmuneACCESS disease sequences. TCRdb reran the public reads through fastp at Q25 and MiXCR, keeping productive beta chains. Each entry is one CDR3 protein sequence, shown with its most common DNA and genes. TCRdb, not the authors, supplied the V and J calls. The sample includes roughly 200,000 distinct CDR3 sequences, with around 93% observed a single time. The ten largest make up 0.09% to 0.12% of the sample.

High-throughput TCR beta sequencing profiled peripheral blood CD8+ and CD4+ T cells from healthy donors, Susac syndrome patients and multiple sclerosis patients. Healthy donors were included as age- and sex-matched controls. Bulk CD8+ and CD4+ T cells were purified by magnetic negative isolation, whereas CD8+ TEMRA cells were enriched by FACS. Blood was drawn into EDTA tubes, processed within 24 hours, and PBMCs were isolated by density gradient centrifugation. PBMCs intended for TCR sequencing were cryopreserved in liquid nitrogen and were subsequently thawed in a 37 degrees C water bath. The sorted or isolated CD4+, CD8+ and CD8+ TEMRA cells had a purity of 90% or higher.

This chain joins TRBV20-1 to TRBJ2-3; possibly the D gene is TRBD2, per 6 matching bases. The clonotype comes from a human donor in good health. Sequencing was performed on CD4+ T cells from PBMCs. The bases read TGCAGTGCTAGGGGCGGGGACACAGATACGCAGTATTTT. Its translation is CSARGGDTDTQYF.